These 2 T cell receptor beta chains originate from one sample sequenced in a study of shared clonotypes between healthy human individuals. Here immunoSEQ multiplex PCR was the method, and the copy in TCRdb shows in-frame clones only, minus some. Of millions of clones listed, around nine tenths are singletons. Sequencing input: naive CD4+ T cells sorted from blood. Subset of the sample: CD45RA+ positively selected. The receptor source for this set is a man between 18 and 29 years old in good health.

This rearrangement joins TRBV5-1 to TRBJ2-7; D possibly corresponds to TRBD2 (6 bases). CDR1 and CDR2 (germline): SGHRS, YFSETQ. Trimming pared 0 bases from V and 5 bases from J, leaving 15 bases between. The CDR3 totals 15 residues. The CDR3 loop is CASSLGGGQGNEQYF. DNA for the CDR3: TGCGCCAGCAGCTTGGGGGGAGGCCAGGGTAACGAGCAGTACTTC.

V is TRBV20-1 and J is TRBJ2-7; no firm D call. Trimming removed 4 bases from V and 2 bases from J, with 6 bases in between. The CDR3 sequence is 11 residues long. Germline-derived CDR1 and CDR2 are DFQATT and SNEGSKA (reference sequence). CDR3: CSATQTYEQYF. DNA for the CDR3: TGCAGTGCTACCCAGACCTACGAGCAGTACTTC.